This T cell receptor delta chain was found in a study of in vitro expanded adult blood gammadelta T cells (dated by TCRdb to 2018 to 2021). In the study overall: Among T cells, Vgamma9Vdelta2 cells made up between 94.4% and 100% of the sorted population, reflecting the sort purity. The TCR repertoire analysis included a few subjects. The study compared the TCR repertoire of Vgamma9Vdelta2 T cells expanded in vitro with a mistletoe-extract drug against those expanded with HMBPP or zoledronate. Cells from each donor were stimulated separately with HMBPP, zoledronate or AbnobaViscum P, and the TRG and TRD CDR3 repertoires were sequenced for each condition.

The receptor library was made with 5' RACE. RNA was extracted from 8,000 to 10,000 sorted cells per sample using the RNeasy Micro Kit. Libraries were prepared using template-switch reverse transcription and then PCR amplification of the CDR3gamma and CDR3delta regions. Amplicons were sequenced on an Illumina MiSeq with the V2 300 kit, and 150 bp paired-end reads were generated. Concerning the study's data processing: FastQC version 0.11.8 was used to assess read quality. MiXCR version 3.0.3 was used to build CDR3 sequences by aligning reads to GenBank TRG or TRD reference genes. Apart from TRDD assembly using 3 rather than 5 consecutive nucleotides, MiXCR was run with default parameters. VDJtools version 1.2.1 with default settings was used for repertoire analyses, including normalized Shannon-Wiener diversity, clonotype tracking and multidimensional scaling. Out-of-frame CDR3 sequences and those containing stop codons were excluded from analysis. In TCRdb, clones were called once more from the public reads by CATT, and rows of identical DNA were later combined. Clone size and V and J calls follow TCRdb, not the original study. The sample table holds fewer than 700 delta-chain clones, of which more than 20% were seen once. The ten largest account for around 57% of the sample.

In the paper's terms, the treatment or condition label means: aminobisphosphonate causing endogenous IPP accumulation, approximately 1 uM. Following expansion, live CD3+ TCRgammadelta+ Vgamma9+ Vdelta2+ T cells were FACS-sorted using a FACS Aria III. Before expansion, PBMC received a one-day pulse of 0.75 to 1 uM zoledronate and were then washed three times. Cultures were expanded over 14 days, and IL-2 was replenished every 3 to 4 days. Following the one-day stimulant pulse, cells were washed three times and were subsequently cultured in medium containing roughly 97 U/mL IL-2. Before culture, peripheral blood mononuclear cells were isolated by Lymphoprep gradient centrifugation and frozen in liquid nitrogen. Ends trimmed: V by 1 base, J by 5 bases; bases unmatched to a gene: 9. From its cysteine to its phenylalanine, the CDR3 spans 15 amino acids. Only the CDR3 part of the read is kept: 45 bases, read in frame from the first base. Via the germline V gene, CDR1 is GEAIGNYY and CDR2 EKD.

What the authors observed across the whole study: CDR3 length, diversity and J usage of AbnobaViscum P-expanded Vgamma9Vdelta2 repertoires were found to be similar to those of HMBPP- and zoledronate-expanded repertoires, which suggested a polyclonal response. Every repertoire came from in vitro expanded cultures of healthy donor cells rather than from mistletoe-treated patients. Most of the top TRGV9 CDR3 clonotypes were public, as they were shared across donors and across all three stimulation conditions. The TRDV2 repertoire shared between treatments was private to each donor, and multidimensional scaling grouped TRD repertoires by subject rather than by stimulant.

This clone has a handful of counts. This clone's antigen is unknown. Given a much more abundant clone one base away, this may be a read error. Specimen: gamma-delta T cells from peripheral blood expanded in culture, collected from an in vitro culture stimulated with zoledronate. This TCR came from an adult in good health. The chain couples TRDV2 to TRDJ1, and 7 bases in between align with TRDD3. Here the J gene came from matching the DNA to germline, since TCRdb omits it. Read as DNA, the sequence is TGTGCCTGTGACACGTTGTCTGGGGGGACTGATAAACTCATCTTT. Translated, it reads CACDTLSGGTDKLIF.